These 32 T cell receptor beta chains originate from one sample sequenced in a study of blood T cell repertoires in COVID-19. The assay was immunoSEQ multiplex PCR, and TCRdb's table has in-frame clones only and misses some. The sample carries over 100,000 clones, roughly 92% recorded once. Sequenced: peripheral blood. The receptors derive from a woman in her 50s with COVID-19, enrolled during active disease.

J is TRBJ2-1 and V is TRBV27; 10 bases map to TRBD2. The V gene end was trimmed by 3 bases and the J gene end by 6 bases; junction bases not matched to a gene: 14. The CDR3 consists of 18 residues. Germline CDR1 and CDR2: MNHEY and SMNVEV (reference sequence). The CDR3 loop reads CASSFLRPAGGRGNEQFF. CDR3 in DNA: TGTGCCAGCAGTTTTCTGAGGCCAGCGGGGGGGCGGGGCAATGAGCAGTTCTTC.

The rearrangement uses TRBV5-4 and TRBJ2-7; TRBD2 matches at 9 bases. Per the germline V gene, CDR1 is SGHNT and CDR2 is YYREEE (reference sequence). CDR3 length: 16 amino acids. V was pared by 0 bases and J by 0 bases, with 4 bases of the junction left unmatched. The CDR3 DNA is TGTGCCAGCAGCTTGGGATGGCGGGGGGGCTCCTACGAGCAGTACTTC. Its translation is CASSLGWRGGSYEQYF. The complete variable domain, with remaining parts taken from reference TRBV5-4 and TRBJ2-7, reads ETGVTQSPTHLIKTRGQQVTLRCSSQSGHNTVSWYQQALGQGPQFIFQYYREEENGRGNFPPRFSGLQFPNYSSELNVNALELDDSALYLCASSLGWRGGSYEQYFGPGTRLTVT.

The chain links TRBV12-3 or TRBV12-4 to TRBJ1-2; 9 bases fit TRBD1. This CDR3 contains 13 residues. Germline trimming cut 6 bases from V and 12 bases from J; bases unmatched to any gene: 11. The CDR3: CASRPTGGRKDTF. In DNA, the CDR3 is TGTGCCAGCAGACCCACAGGGGGCAGAAAGGACACCTTC.

The chain employs TRBV28 and TRBJ1-2; TRBD1 aligns across 9 bases. V dropped 5 bases and J dropped 7; count of bases not matched to a gene: 8. From germline, CDR1 is MDHEN and CDR2 SYDVKM. The CDR3 has 14 residues. As DNA, the CDR3 is TGTGCCAGCAGTGGACAGGGGTATGTTCTTGGCTACACCTTC. This codes for CASSGQGYVLGYTF.

This rearrangement joins TRBV5-4 to TRBJ1-2; TRBD1 matches 9 bases. The CDR3 is 13 residues long. J lost 6 bases, V lost 5 bases, and 5 bases had no gene match. Germline loops: CDR1 SGHNT, CDR2 YYREEE (reference sequence). In DNA form, the CDR3 reads TGTGCCAGCAGACACCGGGACAGGGATGGCTACACCTTC. It encodes CASRHRDRDGYTF.

V usage is TRBV5-1 and J usage is TRBJ2-7; perhaps TRBD1 as D (6 bases). Germline V CDR1 and CDR2: SGHRS, YFSETQ. The V and J ends lost 2 bases and 7 bases respectively, with 7 bases between them. The CDR3 sequence is 11 residues long. This chain's CDR3 is CASSLTGEQYF. DNA for the CDR3: TGCGCCAGCAGCTTAACAGGGGAGCAGTACTTC.

The rearrangement uses TRBV2 and TRBJ1-1; tentatively, D is TRBD1 (5 bases). Looked up from germline, CDR1 is SNHLY and CDR2 is FYNNEI. The CDR3 spans 12 residues. The CDR3 region is CATQVKNTEAFF. In DNA, the CDR3 is TGTGCGACACAGGTTAAGAACACTGAAGCTTTCTTT.

The V call is TRBV10-3, the J call TRBJ1-2; TRBD1 aligns across 9 bases. The germline CDR1 and CDR2 sequences are ENHRY and SYGVKD. The CDR3 loop spans 15 amino acids. V shed 3 bases, J shed 6 bases, and the junction held 8 bases outside the gene matches. CDR3 nucleotide sequence: TGTGCCATCAGTGACCGCGGACAGGGGATAGATGGCTACACCTTC. Translated, it gives CAISDRGQGIDGYTF.

This rearrangement joins TRBV10-3 to TRBJ2-7, with D perhaps TRBD1 (6 bases). The CDR3 contains 13 residues. Trimming left V 3 bases short and J 1 base short, with 7 bases between. The germline gives CDR1 ENHRY, CDR2 SYGVKD. CDR3 coding DNA: TGTGCCATCAGTGAAGGGGGATCCTACGAGCAGTACGTC. Translating gives CAISEGGSYEQYV.

The rearrangement joins TRBV2 to TRBJ1-1, with 8 positions matching TRBD1. Germline CDR1 reads SNHLY; CDR2 reads FYNNEI. V trimming: 8 bases; J trimming: 11 bases; junction bases outside the gene matches: 10. This CDR3 comprises 12 residues. Here the CDR3 reads CASHQGAPRAFF. The CDR3, as DNA: TGTGCCAGCCACCAGGGGGCCCCGAGGGCTTTCTTT.

V and J are TRBV11-2 and TRBJ2-6, with D possibly matching TRBD1 (6 bases). The V end was cut by 5 bases, the J end by 0 bases, with 17 bases between. Germline V gene lookup returns CDR1 SGHAT and CDR2 FQNNGV. This CDR3 is built from 18 residues. The CDR3 DNA reads TGTGCCAGCAGCCGAATACAGGGTTCAAGCTCTGGGGCCAACGTCCTGACTTTC. Translating it yields CASSRIQGSSSGANVLTF.

The chain recombines TRBV6-2 or TRBV6-3 with TRBJ2-1, with a possible D match to TRBD2 (5 bases). V lost 2 bases to trimming and J lost 0 bases, with 17 bases between them. In germline, CDR1 is MNHEY, CDR2 SVGEGT. The CDR3 covers 18 residues. The CDR3 nucleotides read TGTGCCAGCAGTTACGATAACTGGCGGGTGAGCTCCTACAATGAGCAGTTCTTC. It codes for CASSYDNWRVSSYNEQFF.

The chain has TRBV12-3 or TRBV12-4 and TRBJ1-3; D uncertain. V lost 3 bases and J lost 4, with 7 bases in between. The CDR3 length is 13 residues. DNA of the CDR3: TGTGCCAGCAGTTTTGCGGGGGGAAACACCATATATTTT. Residues: CASSFAGGNTIYF.

V is TRBV27 and J is TRBJ2-7; possibly TRBD1 for D (5 bases). Germline values: CDR1 MNHEY, CDR2 SMNVEV (reference sequence). The CDR3 loop spans 13 amino acids. V lost 3 bases to trimming and J lost 4 bases, with 10 bases between them. The CDR3 loop reads CASSLTANYEQYF. DNA of the CDR3: TGTGCCAGCAGTTTGACAGCCAATTACGAGCAGTACTTC.

The J gene is TRBJ2-1, the V gene TRBV7-4, with 9 bases identical to TRBD2. The CDR3 is made up of 18 amino acids. The V and J ends lost 5 bases and 3 bases, in that order; junction bases with no gene match: 14. Germline CDR1 reads SGHVT; CDR2 reads SQSDAQ. CDR3 loop: CASSHTVRTSVYYNEQFF. CDR3 DNA sequence: TGTGCCAGCAGCCATACCGTCCGGACTAGCGTTTACTACAATGAGCAGTTCTTC.

This clone was observed a handful of times. The V call is TRBV19, the J call TRBJ2-1, with 8 bases identical to TRBD1. Germline trimming cut 5 bases from V and 8 bases from J; bases unmatched to any gene: 8. This CDR3 is 14 amino acids long. Germline CDR1 reads LNHDA; CDR2 reads SQIVND (reference sequence). CDR3 sequence (DNA): TGTGCCAGTAGTCCCGACAGGGGAAGGTATGAGCAGTTCTTC. Protein product: CASSPDRGRYEQFF.

The chain has TRBV24-1 and TRBJ2-1; TRBD1 might be the D (6 bases). This CDR3 spans 15 amino acids. Between the trimmed V and J ends, which lost 1 base and 3 bases, there was a span of 9 bases. Per the germline V gene, CDR1 is KGHDR and CDR2 is SFDVKD. This chain's CDR3 is CATSDFPTGYNEQFF. CDR3 nucleotide sequence: TGTGCCACCAGTGATTTCCCGACAGGCTACAATGAGCAGTTCTTC.

This chain links TRBV19 with TRBJ2-3, with 9 bases matching TRBD1. J lost 1 base, V lost 5 bases, and 4 bases had no gene match. CDR1 is LNHDA and CDR2 is SQIVND in the germline V gene (reference sequence). This CDR3 has 15 residues. CDR3 nucleotides: TGTGCCAGTAGTGTGGGACAGGGAGGCACAGATACGCAGTATTTT. The encoded protein is CASSVGQGGTDTQYF. Using reference TRBV19 and TRBJ2-3 for the parts outside the CDR3, the full variable domain is DGGITQSPKYLFRKEGQNVTLSCEQNLNHDAMYWYRQDPGQGLRLIYYSQIVNDFQKGDIAEGYSVSREKKESFPLTVTSAQKNPTAFYLCASSVGQGGTDTQYFGPGTRLTVL.

V and J are TRBV27 and TRBJ2-2; the match to TRBD1 covers 7 bases. The trim removed 0 bases at V and 6 bases at J, leaving 1 base unmatched. The germline gives CDR1 MNHEY, CDR2 SMNVEV (reference sequence). This CDR3 has 14 amino acids. Here the CDR3 DNA reads TGTGCCAGCAGTTTATCGACAGGGTCCGGGGAGCTGTTTTTT. Its translation: CASSLSTGSGELFF.

The chain has TRBV6-5 and TRBJ1-3; 12 bases align to TRBD1. CDR1 MNHEY and CDR2 SVGAGI come from the germline V gene. CDR3 length equals 15 residues. V shed 6 bases, J shed 2 bases, and the junction held 2 bases outside the gene matches. The CDR3 DNA sequence: TGTGCCAGCAGCCGGGACAGGGGGCCTGGAAACACCATATATTTT. It translates to CASSRDRGPGNTIYF.

V and J are TRBV7-9 and TRBJ2-2; 10 nucleotides agree with TRBD2. V was pared by 4 bases and J by 3 bases, with 8 bases of the junction left unmatched. CDR1 SEHNR and CDR2 FQNEAQ come from the germline V gene (reference sequence). The CDR3 has 17 amino acids. The CDR3 protein is CASSSPRSGGDTGELFF. The CDR3 nucleotides read TGTGCCAGCAGCTCCCCGAGGAGCGGGGGGGACACCGGGGAGCTGTTTTTT.

This chain uses TRBV27 with TRBJ2-3; possible D gene TRBD1, 6 bases. CDR3 length: 14 residues. The germline V and J ends were trimmed by 6 bases and 0 bases, with 10 bases remaining between them. Germline values: CDR1 MNHEY, CDR2 SMNVEV (reference sequence). The CDR3, as DNA: TGTGCCAGCAGGCAACAGGGCAGCACAGATACGCAGTATTTT. It specifies CASRQQGSTDTQYF.

The rearrangement uses TRBV19 and TRBJ2-4; tentative D call: TRBD1 (5 bases). CDR1 is LNHDA, CDR2 SQIVND, per germline (reference sequence). V was shortened by 1 base and J by 6 bases, with 10 bases between the two germline ends. This CDR3 spans 14 amino acids. CDR3 nucleotides: TGTGCCAGTAGTATAGTAGCCCAGGGAAACATTCAGTACTTC. It yields the protein CASSIVAQGNIQYF.

This chain connects TRBV2 to TRBJ1-5; 7 bases map to TRBD1. Germline V gene sequence: CDR1 SNHLY, CDR2 FYNNEI. The CDR3 totals 15 residues. The trim removed 6 bases at V and 2 bases at J, leaving 7 bases unmatched. CDR3 sequence: CASRPDRAGNQPQHF. CDR3 bases: TGTGCCAGCAGGCCCGACAGGGCAGGCAATCAGCCCCAGCATTTT. Complete variable domain (other parts from reference TRBV2 and TRBJ1-5): EPEVTQTPSHQVTQMGQEVILRCVPISNHLYFYWYRQILGQKVEFLVSFYNNEISEKSEIFDDQFSVERPDGSNFTLKIRSTKLEDSAMYFCASRPDRAGNQPQHFGDGTRLSIL.

The gene calls are TRBV12-5 and TRBJ2-4; D gene unclear. V lost 7 bases and J lost 0, with 19 bases in between. This CDR3 spans 17 amino acids. Germline CDR1 reads LGHNT; CDR2 reads FRNRAP. CDR3 sequence (DNA): TGTGCTAGTGTCCATCGGCCGGGTGCCCTAGCCAAAAACATTCAGTACTTC. This gives the protein CASVHRPGALAKNIQYF. Based on the CDR3 plus reference TRBV12-5 and TRBJ2-4, the full variable domain is DARVTQTPRHKVTEMGQEVTMRCQPILGHNTVFWYRQTMMQGLELLAYFRNRAPLDDSGMPKDRFSAEMPDATLATLKIQPSEPRDSAVYFCASVHRPGALAKNIQYFGAGTRLSVL.

This clone occurred a few times. V is TRBV24-1 and J is TRBJ1-1, with D uncertain. The CDR3 spans 16 residues. Trimming removed 2 bases at V and 1 base at J, with 13 bases between. CDR1 and CDR2 (germline): KGHDR, SFDVKD. This CDR3 reads CATSDSRGLRNTEAFF. CDR3 nucleotide sequence: TGTGCCACCAGTGATTCCCGCGGATTAAGGAACACTGAAGCTTTCTTT.

V gene TRBV5-1 combines with J gene TRBJ1-2; a weak D match, TRBD1 (5 bases). The CDR3 is made up of 13 amino acids. Looked up from germline, CDR1 is SGHRS and CDR2 is YFSETQ. V lost 4 bases to trimming and J lost 6 bases, with 13 bases between them. In DNA, the CDR3 is TGCGCCAGCAGCCACCAGGGTTCGGATGGCTACACCTTC. As protein: CASSHQGSDGYTF.

V and J are TRBV7-3 and TRBJ2-1; D call uncertain. Germline V gives CDR1 SGHTA, CDR2 FQGTGA. Trimming took off 1 base at V and 8 bases at J, with 12 bases between the two ends. The CDR3 spans 14 residues. In nucleotides, the CDR3 is TGTGCCAGCAGCTTAAAGGCAGGAATCGATGAGCAGTTCTTC. It yields the protein CASSLKAGIDEQFF.

This chain uses TRBV9 with TRBJ2-2; 8 nucleotides match TRBD1. V was pared by 3 bases and J by 0 bases, with 1 base of the junction left unmatched. In germline, CDR1 is SGDLS, CDR2 YYNGEE. This CDR3 is 15 amino acids long. The CDR3 region is CASSEQGANTGELFF. The CDR3 DNA reads as TGTGCCAGCAGCGAACAGGGGGCGAACACCGGGGAGCTGTTTTTT.

The V gene is TRBV12-3 or TRBV12-4, the J gene TRBJ2-7; 7 bases fit TRBD2. This CDR3 is 12 amino acids long. J was trimmed by 4 bases and V by 3 bases; bases with no gene match: 0. The CDR3 is CASSFGGYEQYV. In nucleotides, the CDR3 is TGTGCCAGCAGTTTCGGGGGGTACGAGCAGTACGTC.

V gene TRBV5-1 combines with J gene TRBJ1-1, with D perhaps matching TRBD1 (6 bases). CDR3 length equals 13 residues. Germline V gives CDR1 SGHRS, CDR2 YFSETQ. Deletions cut 0 bases from V and 4 bases from J, with 7 bases between. This CDR3 reads CASSLAQGTEAFF. DNA for the CDR3: TGCGCCAGCAGCTTGGCACAGGGCACTGAAGCTTTCTTT.

With regard to this clone: Within the sample, other DNA sequences also encode this same CDR3. The chain recombines TRBV9 with TRBJ1-6; possibly TRBD1 for D (5 bases). The CDR3 length is 15 residues. Germline CDR1 reads SGDLS; CDR2 reads YYNGEE. Trimming took 4 bases from V and 1 from J, leaving 9 bases between them. The DNA for the CDR3 is TGTGCCAGCAGCCCCCCAGGGTCCTATAATTCACCCCTCCACTTT. Its protein product is CASSPPGSYNSPLHF.